One TCR beta chain is described in this entry. The source of the sample is a study of blood T cell repertoires in COVID-19. Across the study: There were acute and convalescent COVID-19 samples, and they came from the United States, Italy and Spain.

The ends were cut back, 0 bases at V and 4 bases at J, with 12 bases in the middle. Germline CDR1 is SEHNR and CDR2 is FQNEAQ (reference sequence). The CDR3 totals 16 residues. The table came from immunoSEQ multiplex PCR; TCRdb's copy has only in-frame clones and leaves some out. The sample includes 200,000 to 250,000 clones, about 85% of them seen just once. The source is a man between 18 and 29 years old with active or convalescent COVID-19. Sequencing used peripheral blood. J is TRBJ1-4 and V is TRBV7-9; D not certain. The CDR3 bases are TGTGCCAGCAGCTTAGCGCCGTTACGGTATAATGAAAAACTGTTTTTT. It codes for CASSLAPLRYNEKLFF.